This T cell receptor beta chain was sequenced for a study of blood T cell repertoires in COVID-19 (TCRdb year 2020). Regarding the research as a whole: Samples covering the acute and convalescent phases of COVID-19 were provided by collaborators in the United States, Italy and Spain. Nearly every sample came with metadata listing a de-identified subject ID, COVID-19 status, age in years and sex. HLA class I and class II types, where available, came from metadata supplied by the sample provider rather than from assay-based typing. Deeply sampled blood TCRbeta repertoires from subjects exposed to, actively infected with, or recovered from COVID-19 were included in the dataset. The repertoires were made available in a free public database intended to serve as a resource for research on the immune response to SARS-CoV-2. The material from the prospective study consisted of cDNA or gDNA derived from T cells, B-cell-depleted T cells, or PBMCs. The samples were drawn from the first 160 participants of the ongoing ImmuneRACE study and from over a thousand subjects provided by 6 global collaborators.

The immunoSEQ Assay, a bias-controlled multiplex PCR, was used to amplify TCRbeta CDR3 regions from genomic DNA. Concerning the study's data processing: The number of nucleated cells in each sample was estimated from the amplification of reference gene primers within the assay. Sequence reads were collapsed and filtered to measure the absolute abundance of every unique TCRbeta CDR3 rearrangement. For each sample, productive Simpson clonality was calculated as the square root of Simpson's diversity index over productive rearrangements. What TCRdb holds here is the immuneACCESS table cut down to in-frame rearrangements. Part of the clones is not present; checked against another copy, under half of the missing clones reflect an unresolved V gene, and the others are unexplained. That table is the source of V, J and clone size, and D and trimming were worked out from the DNA. This sample lists 150,000 to 200,000 clones; 70% to 85% were detected once. About 6.9% of the sample is in the top ten clones.

As for this clone: The specificity of this receptor is unknown. Base quality data are lacking; no much larger clone is found one base away.

Collaborating institutions collected whole blood in K2EDTA tubes following their own protocols. Collaborator samples were shipped for TCRbeta analysis as frozen whole blood, isolated PBMCs, or DNA extracted from either sample type. Broader findings and caveats from the paper: The amount of clinical and demographic metadata varied by source and participant and was provided uncurated.

Ends trimmed: V by 6 bases, J by 0 bases; bases unmatched to a gene: 7. Counted from cysteine to phenylalanine, this CDR3 has 16 amino acids. The entry retains the CDR3 DNA only, 48 bases that are in frame from base 1. CDR1 MNHEY and CDR2 SMNVEV were looked up in the germline V gene (reference sequence). This TCR was sampled from a human donor with acute or convalescent COVID-19. The donor label of this sample is uncertain. The rearrangement joined TRBV27 to TRBJ1-1; 10 central nucleotides agree with TRBD1. Input material: peripheral blood. The CDR3 region: CASSRGQGTMNTEAFF. The bases are TGTGCCAGCAGCCGGGGACAGGGGACAATGAACACTGAAGCTTTCTTT.